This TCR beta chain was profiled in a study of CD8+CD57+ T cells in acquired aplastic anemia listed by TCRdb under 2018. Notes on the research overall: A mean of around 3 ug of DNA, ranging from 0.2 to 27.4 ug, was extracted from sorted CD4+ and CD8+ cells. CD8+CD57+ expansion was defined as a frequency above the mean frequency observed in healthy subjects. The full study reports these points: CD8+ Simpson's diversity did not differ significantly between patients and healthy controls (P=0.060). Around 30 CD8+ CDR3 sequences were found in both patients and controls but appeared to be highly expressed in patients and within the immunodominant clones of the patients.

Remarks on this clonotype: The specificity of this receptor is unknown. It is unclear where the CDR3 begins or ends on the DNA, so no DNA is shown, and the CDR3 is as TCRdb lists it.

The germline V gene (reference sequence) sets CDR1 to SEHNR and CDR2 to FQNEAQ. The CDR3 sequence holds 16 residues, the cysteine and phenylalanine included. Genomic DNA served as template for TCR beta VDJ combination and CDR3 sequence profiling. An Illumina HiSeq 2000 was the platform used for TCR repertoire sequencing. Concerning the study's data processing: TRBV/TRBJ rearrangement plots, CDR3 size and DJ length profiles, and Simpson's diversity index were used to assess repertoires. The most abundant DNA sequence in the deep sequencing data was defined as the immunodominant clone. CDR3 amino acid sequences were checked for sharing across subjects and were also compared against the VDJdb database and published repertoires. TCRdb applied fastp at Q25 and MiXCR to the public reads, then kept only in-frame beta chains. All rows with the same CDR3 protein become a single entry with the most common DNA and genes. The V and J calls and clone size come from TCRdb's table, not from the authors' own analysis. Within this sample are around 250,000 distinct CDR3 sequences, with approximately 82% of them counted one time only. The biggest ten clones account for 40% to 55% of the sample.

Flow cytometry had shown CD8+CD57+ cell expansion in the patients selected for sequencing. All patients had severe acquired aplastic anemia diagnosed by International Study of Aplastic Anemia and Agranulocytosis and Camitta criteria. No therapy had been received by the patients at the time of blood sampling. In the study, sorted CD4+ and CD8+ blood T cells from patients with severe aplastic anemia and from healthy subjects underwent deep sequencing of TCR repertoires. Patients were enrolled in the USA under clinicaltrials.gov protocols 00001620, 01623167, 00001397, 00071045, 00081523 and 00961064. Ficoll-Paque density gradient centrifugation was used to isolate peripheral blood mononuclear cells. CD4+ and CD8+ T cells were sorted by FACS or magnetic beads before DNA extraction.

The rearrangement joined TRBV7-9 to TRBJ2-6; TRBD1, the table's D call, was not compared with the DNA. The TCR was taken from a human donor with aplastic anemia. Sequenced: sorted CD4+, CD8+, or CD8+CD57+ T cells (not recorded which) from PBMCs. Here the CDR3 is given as CASSPTGLEQYFGLTF.